One sample yielded the 15 T cell receptor beta chains listed below, sequenced in a study of T cell changes during pregnancy in multiple sclerosis. Libraries were prepared by immunoSEQ multiplex PCR; TCRdb keeps only in-frame clonotypes and omits some of them. Of about 92,000 clones in the sample, about 93% were seen once. This sample comprised peripheral blood, obtained in the first trimester of pregnancy. These receptors were obtained from a female donor with multiple sclerosis, enrolled in a pregnancy study.

This chain links TRBV4-1 with TRBJ1-2, with 7 bases matching TRBD1. The CDR3 totals 20 residues. V was pared by 3 bases and J by 3 bases, with 22 bases of the junction left unmatched. Germline V CDR1 and CDR2: MGHRA, YSYEKL. DNA of the CDR3: TGCGCCAGCAGCCACCGTCGAAGGGACAGCCTAGTCGTTCCCTACTATGGCTACACCTTC. Translated, it gives CASSHRRRDSLVVPYYGYTF.

The J gene is TRBJ1-1, the V gene TRBV29-1; D is uncertain. This CDR3 spans 14 amino acids. V lost 3 bases to trimming and J lost 0 bases, with 11 bases between them. CDR1 is SQVTM, CDR2 ANQGSEA, per germline. The CDR3 DNA sequence: TGCAGCGTTGATGGTAGACACGTGAACACTGAAGCTTTCTTT. It yields the protein CSVDGRHVNTEAFF. Looking up the rest from reference TRBV29-1 and TRBJ1-1 gives the full variable domain: SAVISQKPSRDICQRGTSLTIQCQVDSQVTMMFWYRQQPGQSLTLIATANQGSEATYESGFVIDKFPISRPNLTFSTLTVSNMSPEDSSIYLCSVDGRHVNTEAFFGQGTRLTVV.

This chain uses TRBV7-9 with TRBJ1-1; D is ambiguous. The CDR3 has 12 residues. Germline V gives CDR1 SEHNR, CDR2 FQNEAQ (reference sequence). Deletions cut 4 bases from V and 4 bases from J, with 7 bases between. CDR3 nucleotides: TGTGCCAGCAGCTCACTGAGCACTGAAGCTTTCTTT. As protein: CASSSLSTEAFF. Using reference TRBV7-9 and TRBJ1-1 for the parts outside the CDR3, the full variable domain is DTGVSQNPRHKITKRGQNVTFRCDPISEHNRLYWYRQTLGQGPEFLTYFQNEAQLEKSRLLSDRFSAERPKGSFSTLEIQRTEQGDSAMYLCASSSLSTEAFFGQGTRLTVV.

The chain is built from TRBV10-3 and TRBJ1-2; possible D gene TRBD1, 5 bases. This CDR3 is built from 19 residues. Trimming shortened V by 0 bases and J by 4 bases, and 24 bases separated the two germline ends. Per the germline V gene, CDR1 is ENHRY and CDR2 is SYGVKD. CDR3 amino acids: CAISESKASVREGSYGYTF. DNA of the CDR3: TGTGCCATCAGTGAGTCTAAGGCCAGTGTCAGGGAGGGAAGCTATGGCTACACCTTC.

This chain links TRBV11-2 with TRBJ2-7, with 10 nucleotides matching TRBD1. Per germline, CDR1 SGHAT and CDR2 FQNNGV. Trimming cost V 1 base and J 2 bases; bases outside gene matches: 5. The CDR3 extends over 16 amino acids. CDR3 loop: CASSLGRGQGAYEQYF. DNA of the CDR3: TGTGCCAGCAGCTTAGGCCGAGGACAGGGGGCCTACGAGCAGTACTTC. The full variable domain, completed using reference TRBV11-2 and TRBJ2-7, is EAGVAQSPRYKIIEKRQSVAFWCNPISGHATLYWYQQILGQGPKLLIQFQNNGVVDDSQLPKDRFSAERLKGVDSTLKIQPAKLEDSAVYLCASSLGRGQGAYEQYFGPGTRLTVT.

In its sample, this clone was seen once. The genes are TRBV15 and TRBJ2-7, with a possible D match to TRBD2 (5 bases). The CDR3 runs 13 residues. V shed 5 bases and J shed 3 bases, with 11 bases lying between them. CDR1 is LNHNV, CDR2 YYDKDF, per germline (reference sequence). CDR3 amino acids: CATSGTGNYEQYF. Written as DNA, the CDR3 is TGTGCCACCAGCGGAACGGGAAACTACGAGCAGTACTTC.

The chain carries TRBV27 and TRBJ2-7; TRBD1 might be the D (5 bases). With 5 bases removed from V and 4 bases from J, the gap between germline ends came to 12 bases. CDR3 length: 13 residues. Germline V gives CDR1 MNHEY, CDR2 SMNVEV (reference sequence). The chain's CDR3 is CASSPSRVYEQYF. The CDR3 coding sequence is TGTGCCAGCAGTCCGTCCAGGGTGTACGAGCAGTACTTC.

This chain links TRBV7-2 with TRBJ1-4, with 9 bases identical to TRBD1. Germline V CDR1 and CDR2: SGHTA, FQGNSA. CDR3 length equals 15 residues. Trimming at V came to 2 bases and at J to 6 bases, leaving 4 bases not matched to a gene. In nucleotides, the CDR3 is TGTGCCAGCAGCTTAATGACAGGGGGTTATGAAAAACTGTTTTTT. It specifies CASSLMTGGYEKLFF.

The rearrangement joins TRBV30 to TRBJ1-3; D possibly corresponds to TRBD1 (5 bases). This CDR3 region has 16 residues. The V and J ends lost 5 bases and 0 bases respectively, with 17 bases between them. CDR1 GTSNPN and CDR2 SVGIG come from the germline V gene (reference sequence). The CDR3 region is CAWWSEGLLSGNTIYF. In nucleotides, the CDR3 is TGTGCCTGGTGGTCGGAGGGGCTACTCTCTGGAAACACCATATATTTT.

This chain links TRBV28 with TRBJ1-5, with 8 nucleotides matching TRBD1. The CDR3 is 15 amino acids. J lost 2 bases, V lost 4 bases, and 4 bases had no gene match. The germline V gene encodes CDR1 MDHEN and CDR2 SYDVKM. The CDR3 protein is CASSSGQGGNQPQHF. The CDR3 DNA sequence: TGTGCCAGCAGTTCCGGACAGGGCGGCAATCAGCCCCAGCATTTT. The variable domain in full, with the rest retrieved from reference TRBV28 and TRBJ1-5, is DVKVTQSSRYLVKRTGEKVFLECVQDMDHENMFWYRQDPGLGLRLIYFSYDVKMKEKGDIPEGYSVSREKKERFSLILESASTNQTSMYLCASSSGQGGNQPQHFGDGTRLSIL.

Note on this clone: Other DNA sequences within the sample encode an identical CDR3. The J gene is TRBJ1-1, the V gene TRBV6-5; D is perhaps TRBD1 (6 bases). Germline V gene sequence: CDR1 MNHEY, CDR2 SVGAGI. V lost 0 bases to trimming and J lost 5 bases, with 13 bases between them. This CDR3 region has 15 residues. The CDR3 loop is CASSYSRGGGTEAFF. The CDR3 bases are TGTGCCAGCAGTTACTCGAGAGGGGGAGGGACTGAAGCTTTCTTT.

The chain is built from TRBV7-9 and TRBJ1-2; D not resolved. The V gene lost 6 bases and the J gene lost 3 bases, with 11 bases spanning the gap. Germline loops: CDR1 SEHNR, CDR2 FQNEAQ (reference sequence). The CDR3 extends over 13 amino acids. CDR3 DNA sequence: TGTGCCAGCAGTACCGAGGCATACTATGGCTACACCTTC. This codes for CASSTEAYYGYTF.

V usage is TRBV2 and J usage is TRBJ1-3; possible D gene TRBD1, 5 bases. With 2 bases removed from V and 0 bases from J, the gap between germline ends came to 11 bases. CDR3 length equals 16 residues. Germline CDR1 SNHLY, CDR2 FYNNEI. CDR3 nucleotide sequence: TGTGCCAGCAGTGAATTGTGGGGCCTCTCTGGAAACACCATATATTTT. Amino acid sequence: CASSELWGLSGNTIYF.

This sequence joins TRBV6-6 and TRBJ2-7, with 9 bases matching TRBD2. Germline-derived CDR1 and CDR2 are MNHNY and SVGAGI (reference sequence). The J segment lost 2 bases and the V segment lost 11 bases, leaving 7 bases of the junction unmatched. This CDR3 spans 13 amino acids. The CDR3 nucleotides are TGTGCCGGGAGGCGGGGGGGCACCTACGAGCAGTACTTC. Residues: CAGRRGGTYEQYF.

This chain links TRBV6-6 with TRBJ2-7, with TRBD1 identical over 7 bases. The CDR3 runs 15 residues. Per germline, CDR1 MNHNY and CDR2 SVGAGI (reference sequence). J was trimmed by 4 bases and V by 7 bases; bases with no gene match: 13. For the CDR3, the DNA is TGTGCCAGCAAGAGTAACAGGGGAGCCTCGTACGAGCAGTACTTC. This sequence encodes CASKSNRGASYEQYF.